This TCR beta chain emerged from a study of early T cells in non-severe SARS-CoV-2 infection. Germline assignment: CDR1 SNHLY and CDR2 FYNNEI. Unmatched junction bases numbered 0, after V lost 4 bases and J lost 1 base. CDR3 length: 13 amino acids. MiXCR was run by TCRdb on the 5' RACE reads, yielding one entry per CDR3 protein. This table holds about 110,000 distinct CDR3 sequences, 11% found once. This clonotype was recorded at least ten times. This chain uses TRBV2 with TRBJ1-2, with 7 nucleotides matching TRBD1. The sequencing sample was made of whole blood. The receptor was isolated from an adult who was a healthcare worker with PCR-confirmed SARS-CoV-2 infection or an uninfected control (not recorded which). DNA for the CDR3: TGTGCCAGCAGTGGGGACAGTAACTATGGCTACACCTTC. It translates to CASSGDSNYGYTF.